These 3 T cell receptor beta chains were sequenced from one sample in a study of blood T cell repertoires in COVID-19. The assay was immunoSEQ multiplex PCR, and TCRdb's table has in-frame clones only and misses some. The table records 150,000 to 200,000 clones, approximately 86% of them present only once. Input material: peripheral blood. Source of these receptors: a man aged 35-49 years with active or convalescent COVID-19.

The V and J genes are TRBV2 and TRBJ2-3; 8 positions agree with TRBD2. V lost 11 bases, J lost 3 bases, and 10 bases stayed unmatched. The CDR3 is 14 amino acids. CDR1 SNHLY and CDR2 FYNNEI come from the germline V gene. CDR3 sequence (DNA): TGTGCCGGATCCGGGGGGGCGCAAACAGATACGCAGTATTTT. It yields the protein CAGSGGAQTDTQYF.

The genes are TRBV7-9 and TRBJ1-2; 7 bases align to TRBD1. V shed 6 bases, J shed 4 bases, and the junction held 2 bases outside the gene matches. The CDR3 has 12 residues. Looked up from germline, CDR1 is SEHNR and CDR2 is FQNEAQ (reference sequence). The CDR3: CASRHRGYGYTF. CDR3 DNA: TGTGCCAGCAGACACAGGGGCTATGGCTACACCTTC.

This clone occurred a few times. The V gene is TRBV19, the J gene TRBJ2-2; maybe TRBD1 (6 bases). Trimming stripped 1 base from V and 0 bases from J, with 12 bases between. The germline V gene encodes CDR1 LNHDA and CDR2 SQIVND (reference sequence). The CDR3 spans 17 residues. The CDR3 protein is CASSIGSGHPNTGELFF. In DNA, the CDR3 is TGTGCCAGTAGTATAGGGTCGGGACATCCGAACACCGGGGAGCTGTTTTTT.